This TCR beta chain was recorded in a study of blood T cell repertoires in COVID-19 (dated by TCRdb to 2018 to 2020). The study in broad terms: Collaborator samples came from the United States, Italy and Spain and covered acute and convalescent phases of COVID-19. A de-identified subject ID, COVID-19 status, age in years and sex were almost always included in the sample metadata. A freely available public database, intended as a resource for researchers studying the immune response to SARS-CoV-2, is where the repertoires were released. Samples came from the ongoing ImmuneRACE study (first 160 participants) plus 1,254 subjects from 6 global collaborators. The prospective study material was composed of cDNA or gDNA derived from T cells, B-cell-depleted T cells, or PBMCs. Where available, HLA class I and class II types were taken from metadata supplied by the sample provider and were not determined by assay-based typing. The dataset comprised deeply sampled blood TCRbeta repertoires from subjects exposed to, actively infected with, or recovered from COVID-19. Findings and caveats that apply to the study as a whole: How much clinical and demographic metadata was included differed by source and by participant, and the metadata was provided uncurated.

The immunoSEQ Assay, a bias-controlled multiplex PCR, was used to amplify TCRbeta CDR3 regions from genomic DNA. The authors' pipeline ran thus. The number of nucleated cells in each sample was estimated from the amplification of reference gene primers within the assay. Sequence reads were collapsed and filtered to measure the absolute abundance of every unique TCRbeta CDR3 rearrangement. For each sample, productive Simpson clonality was calculated as the square root of Simpson's diversity index over productive rearrangements. The table was pulled from immuneACCESS by TCRdb, which kept in-frame rearrangements only. Such tables lose some clones; where checked, under half of the loss comes from unresolved V genes, and the rest has no known cause. V and J calls and clone size follow that table, whereas D and trimming were derived from the DNA. This sample gives some 60,000 clones in total; about 90% of them show up just once. The top ten clonotypes cover around 2% of the sample.

Each collaborating institution followed its own protocols to collect whole blood in K2EDTA tubes. For TCRbeta analysis, collaborators shipped samples as frozen whole blood, isolated PBMCs, or DNA extracted from either of those sample types. CDR1 and CDR2 were assigned from the germline V gene (reference sequence) as GTSNPN and SVGIG. At the junction V is shortened by 0 bases and J by 6 bases; bases outside the gene matches: 7. Inclusive of the bounding cysteine and phenylalanine, the CDR3 is 15 residues long. Only the CDR3 region is kept as DNA, spanning 45 bases read in frame from base 1. Details on this clone: Its antigen is still unknown. One base away there is no much larger clone; base qualities are not given.

Sample: peripheral blood. Here the chain combines TRBV30 and TRBJ1-5, with 8 bases in between that match TRBD1. This clonotype was sampled from a man in his sixties with acute or convalescent COVID-19. The CDR3 region: CAWSVTGTGSQPQHF. The DNA reads TGTGCCTGGAGTGTCACCGGGACAGGCTCTCAGCCCCAGCATTTT.